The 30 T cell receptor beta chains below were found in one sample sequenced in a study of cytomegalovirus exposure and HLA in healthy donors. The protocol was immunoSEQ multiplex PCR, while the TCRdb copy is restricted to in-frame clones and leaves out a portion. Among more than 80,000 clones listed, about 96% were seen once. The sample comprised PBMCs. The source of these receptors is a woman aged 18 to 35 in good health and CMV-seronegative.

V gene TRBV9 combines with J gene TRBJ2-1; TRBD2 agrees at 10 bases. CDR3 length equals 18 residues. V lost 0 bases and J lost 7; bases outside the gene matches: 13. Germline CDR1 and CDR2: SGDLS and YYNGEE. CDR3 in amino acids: CASSVEGASGRIFNEQFF. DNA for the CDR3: TGTGCCAGCAGCGTAGAGGGGGCTAGCGGGAGAATTTTTAATGAGCAGTTCTTC.

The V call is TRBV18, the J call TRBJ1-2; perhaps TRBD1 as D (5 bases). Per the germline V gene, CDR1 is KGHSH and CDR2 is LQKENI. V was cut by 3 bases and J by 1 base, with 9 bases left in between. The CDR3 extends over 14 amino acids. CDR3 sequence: CASSPDINNYGYTF. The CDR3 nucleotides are TGTGCCAGCTCACCGGACATAAATAACTATGGCTACACCTTC.

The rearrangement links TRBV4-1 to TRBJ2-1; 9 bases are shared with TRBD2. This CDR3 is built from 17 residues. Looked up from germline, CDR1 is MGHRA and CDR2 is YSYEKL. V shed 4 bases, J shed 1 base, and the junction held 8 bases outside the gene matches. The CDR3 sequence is CASSLIYSGSSYNEQFF. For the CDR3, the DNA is TGCGCCAGCAGCCTAATATATAGCGGGAGTTCCTACAATGAGCAGTTCTTC.

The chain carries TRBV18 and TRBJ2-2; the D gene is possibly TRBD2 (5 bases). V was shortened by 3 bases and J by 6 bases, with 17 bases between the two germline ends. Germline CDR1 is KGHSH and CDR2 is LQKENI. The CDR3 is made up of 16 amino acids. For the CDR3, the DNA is TGTGCCAGCTCACCGGGCACTAGACTTGATTCCGGGGAGCTGTTTTTT. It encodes CASSPGTRLDSGELFF.

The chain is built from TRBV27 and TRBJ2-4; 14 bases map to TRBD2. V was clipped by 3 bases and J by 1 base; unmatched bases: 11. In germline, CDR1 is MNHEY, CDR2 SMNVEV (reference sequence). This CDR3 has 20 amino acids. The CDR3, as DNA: TGTGCCAGCAGTTTTAGAGGGACTAGCGGGAGTAGCGTTGCCAAAAACATTCAGTACTTC. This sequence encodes CASSFRGTSGSSVAKNIQYF.

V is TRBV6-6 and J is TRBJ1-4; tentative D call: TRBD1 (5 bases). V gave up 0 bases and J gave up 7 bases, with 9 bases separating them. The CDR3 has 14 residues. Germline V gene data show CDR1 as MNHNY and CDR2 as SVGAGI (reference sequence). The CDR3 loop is CASSYSGRAEKLFF. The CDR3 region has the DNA TGTGCCAGCAGTTACTCCGGCAGGGCTGAAAAACTGTTTTTT.

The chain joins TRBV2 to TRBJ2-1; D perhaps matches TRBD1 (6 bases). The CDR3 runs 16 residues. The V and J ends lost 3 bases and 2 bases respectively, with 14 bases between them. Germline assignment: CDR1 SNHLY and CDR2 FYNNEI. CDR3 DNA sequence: TGTGCCAGCAGTGATTTGGGGGCGGGCCCCTACAATGAGCAGTTCTTC. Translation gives CASSDLGAGPYNEQFF.

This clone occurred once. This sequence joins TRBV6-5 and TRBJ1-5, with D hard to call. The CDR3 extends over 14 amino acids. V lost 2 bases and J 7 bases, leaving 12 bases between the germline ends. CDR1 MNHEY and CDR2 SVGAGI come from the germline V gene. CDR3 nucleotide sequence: TGTGCCAGCAGTTACATTCGGGGATTGCAGCCCCAGCATTTT. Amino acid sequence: CASSYIRGLQPQHF.

In DNA, the CDR3 is TGCGCCAGCAGCTCATTGGTAGGAGTGGCCGGGGAGCTGTTTTTT. The encoded protein is CASSSLVGVAGELFF. The chain is built from TRBV5-1 and TRBJ2-2; D is ambiguous. The CDR3 has 15 amino acids. Germline loops: CDR1 SGHRS, CDR2 YFSETQ. Trimming removed 3 bases from V and 6 bases from J, with 15 bases in between.

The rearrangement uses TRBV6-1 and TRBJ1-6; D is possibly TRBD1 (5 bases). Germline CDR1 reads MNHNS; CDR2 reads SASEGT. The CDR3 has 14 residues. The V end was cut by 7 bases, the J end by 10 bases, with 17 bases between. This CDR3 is CASTEQGGGSPLHF. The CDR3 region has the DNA TGTGCCAGCACCGAGCAGGGTGGTGGATCACCCCTCCACTTT.

Written as DNA, the CDR3 is TGTGCCAGCAGCAGGAGCGGGACGAGCAAAAACATTCAGTACTTC. This sequence encodes CASSRSGTSKNIQYF. V and J are TRBV7-8 and TRBJ2-4; 7 bases align to TRBD2. CDR1 is SGHVS and CDR2 is FQNEAQ in the germline V gene. J was trimmed by 3 bases and V by 5 bases; bases with no gene match: 7. The length of the CDR3 is 15 residues.

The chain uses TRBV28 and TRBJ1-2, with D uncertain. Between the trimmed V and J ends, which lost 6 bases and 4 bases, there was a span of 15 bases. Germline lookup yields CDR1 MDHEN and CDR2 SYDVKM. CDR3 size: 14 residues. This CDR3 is CASRIRSWSYGYTF. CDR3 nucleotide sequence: TGTGCCAGCAGGATCCGGAGTTGGAGCTATGGCTACACCTTC.

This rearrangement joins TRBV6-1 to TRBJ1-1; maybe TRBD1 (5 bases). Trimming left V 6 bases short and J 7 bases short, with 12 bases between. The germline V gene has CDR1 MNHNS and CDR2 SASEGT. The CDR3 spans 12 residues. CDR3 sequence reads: CASRIRQNEAFF. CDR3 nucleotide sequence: TGTGCCAGCAGGATCCGACAGAATGAAGCTTTCTTT.

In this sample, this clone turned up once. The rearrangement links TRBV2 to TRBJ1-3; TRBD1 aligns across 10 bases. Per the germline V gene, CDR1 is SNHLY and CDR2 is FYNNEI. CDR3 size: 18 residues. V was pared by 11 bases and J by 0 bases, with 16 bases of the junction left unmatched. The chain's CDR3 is CAGVSGTGVSGSGNTIYF. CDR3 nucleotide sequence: TGTGCCGGCGTTTCCGGGACAGGGGTCTCGGGCTCTGGAAACACCATATATTTT. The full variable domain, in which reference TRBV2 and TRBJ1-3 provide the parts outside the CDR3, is EPEVTQTPSHQVTQMGQEVILRCVPISNHLYFYWYRQILGQKVEFLVSFYNNEISEKSEIFDDQFSVERPDGSNFTLKIRSTKLEDSAMYFCAGVSGTGVSGSGNTIYFGEGSWLTVV.

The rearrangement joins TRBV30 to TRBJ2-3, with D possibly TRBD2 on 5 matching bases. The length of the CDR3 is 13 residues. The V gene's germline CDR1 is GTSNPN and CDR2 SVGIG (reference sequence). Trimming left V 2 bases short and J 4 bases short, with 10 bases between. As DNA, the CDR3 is TGTGCCTGGAGTCGTAAGGGAGCAGATACGCAGTATTTT. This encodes CAWSRKGADTQYF. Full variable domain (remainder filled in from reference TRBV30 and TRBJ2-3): SQTIHQWPATLVQPVGSPLSLECTVEGTSNPNLYWYRQAAGRGLQLLFYSVGIGQISSEVPQNLSASRPQDRQFILSSKKLLLSDSGFYLCAWSRKGADTQYFGPGTRLTVL.

The CDR3 loop reads CASSFGGSYEQYF. DNA for the CDR3: TGTGCCAGCAGCTTCGGAGGCTCCTACGAGCAGTACTTC. The chain uses TRBV7-9 and TRBJ2-7, with TRBD2 as a possible D gene (5 bases). This CDR3 comprises 13 residues. CDR1 is SEHNR, CDR2 FQNEAQ, per germline (reference sequence). V gave up 3 bases and J gave up 0 bases, with 6 bases separating them.

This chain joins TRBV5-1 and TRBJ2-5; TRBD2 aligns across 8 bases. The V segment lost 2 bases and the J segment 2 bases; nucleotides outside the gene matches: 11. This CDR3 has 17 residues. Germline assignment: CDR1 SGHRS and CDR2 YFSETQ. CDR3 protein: CASSFGSAGGAQETQYF. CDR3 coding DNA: TGCGCCAGCAGCTTTGGATCGGCGGGAGGAGCTCAAGAGACCCAGTACTTC.

CDR3 sequence reads: CASWGGQGGNEQFF. The CDR3 DNA follows: TGTGCCAGCTGGGGGGGACAGGGGGGCAATGAGCAGTTCTTC. The chain has TRBV19 and TRBJ2-1; 11 bases are a match to TRBD1. The V and J ends lost 9 bases and 6 bases, in that order; junction bases with no gene match: 7. Germline CDR1 and CDR2: LNHDA and SQIVND (reference sequence). This CDR3 has 14 amino acids.

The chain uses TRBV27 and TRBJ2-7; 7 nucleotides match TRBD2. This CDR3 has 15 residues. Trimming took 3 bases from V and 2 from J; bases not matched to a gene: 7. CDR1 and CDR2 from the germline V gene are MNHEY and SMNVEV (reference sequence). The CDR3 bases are TGTGCCAGCAGTTTTACGGCTAGCGGAACCTACGAGCAGTACTTC. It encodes CASSFTASGTYEQYF.

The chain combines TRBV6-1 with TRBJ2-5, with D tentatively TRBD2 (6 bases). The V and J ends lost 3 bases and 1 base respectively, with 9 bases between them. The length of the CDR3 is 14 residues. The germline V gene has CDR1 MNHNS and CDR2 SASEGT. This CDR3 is CASSDGSGQETQYF. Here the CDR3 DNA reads TGTGCCAGCAGTGATGGTAGCGGCCAAGAGACCCAGTACTTC.

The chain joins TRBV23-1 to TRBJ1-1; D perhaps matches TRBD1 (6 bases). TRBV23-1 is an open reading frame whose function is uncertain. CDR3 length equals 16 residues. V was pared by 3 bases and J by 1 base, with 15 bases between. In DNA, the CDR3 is TGCGCCAGCAGTCAGTTAGATACAGGGTCGAACACTGAAGCTTTCTTT. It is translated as CASSQLDTGSNTEAFF.

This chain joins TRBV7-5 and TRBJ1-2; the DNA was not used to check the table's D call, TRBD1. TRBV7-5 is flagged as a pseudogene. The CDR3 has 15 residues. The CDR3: CVRSLESRGGHGYTF. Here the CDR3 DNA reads TGTGTCAGAAGCTTAGAGAGTAGGGGTGGGCATGGCTACACCTTC.

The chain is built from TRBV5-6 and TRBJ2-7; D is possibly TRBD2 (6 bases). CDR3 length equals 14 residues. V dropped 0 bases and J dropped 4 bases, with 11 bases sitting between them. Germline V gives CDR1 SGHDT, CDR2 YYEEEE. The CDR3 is CASSLGGTHYEQYF. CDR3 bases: TGTGCCAGCAGCTTGGGGGGGACTCATTACGAGCAGTACTTC.

CDR3 in DNA: TGCGCCAGCAGCTCGGACCTGACAGGTACTGGAAACACCATATATTTT. It is translated as CASSSDLTGTGNTIYF. The rearrangement uses TRBV5-1 and TRBJ1-3; a weak D match, TRBD1 (6 bases). This CDR3 spans 16 amino acids. From germline, CDR1 is SGHRS and CDR2 YFSETQ. V was cut by 3 bases and J by 2 bases, with 15 bases left in between.

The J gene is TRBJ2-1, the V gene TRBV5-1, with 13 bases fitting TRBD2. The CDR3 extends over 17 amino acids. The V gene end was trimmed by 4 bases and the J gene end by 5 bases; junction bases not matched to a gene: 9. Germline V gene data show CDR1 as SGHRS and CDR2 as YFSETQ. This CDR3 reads CASSEGTSGKFDNEQFF. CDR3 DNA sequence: TGCGCCAGCAGCGAGGGGACTAGCGGGAAGTTCGACAATGAGCAGTTCTTC.

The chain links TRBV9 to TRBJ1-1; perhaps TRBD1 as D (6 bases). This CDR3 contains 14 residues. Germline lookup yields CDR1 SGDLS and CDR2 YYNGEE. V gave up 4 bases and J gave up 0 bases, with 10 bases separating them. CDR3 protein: CASSTWTVNTEAFF. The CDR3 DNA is TGTGCCAGCAGCACCTGGACAGTGAACACTGAAGCTTTCTTT.

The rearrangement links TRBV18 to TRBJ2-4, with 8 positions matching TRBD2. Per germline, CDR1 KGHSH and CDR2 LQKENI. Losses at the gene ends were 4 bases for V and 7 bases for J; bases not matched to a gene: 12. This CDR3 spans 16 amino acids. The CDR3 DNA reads TGTGCCAGCTCACTCGCCGGGACTAGGAGTGGGAACATTCAGTACTTC. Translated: CASSLAGTRSGNIQYF.

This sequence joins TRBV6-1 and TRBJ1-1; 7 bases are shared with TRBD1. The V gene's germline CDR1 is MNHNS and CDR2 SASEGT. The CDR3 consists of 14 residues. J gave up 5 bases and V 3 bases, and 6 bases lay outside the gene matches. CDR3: CASSEPTGRTEAFF. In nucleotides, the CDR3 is TGTGCCAGCAGTGAGCCGACAGGGAGGACTGAAGCTTTCTTT.

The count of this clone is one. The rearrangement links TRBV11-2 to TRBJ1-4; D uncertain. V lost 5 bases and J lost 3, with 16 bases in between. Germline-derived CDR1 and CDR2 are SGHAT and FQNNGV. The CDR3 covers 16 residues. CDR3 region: CASSLPRGGPNEKLFF. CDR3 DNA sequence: TGTGCCAGCAGCCTCCCCCGGGGAGGGCCTAATGAAAAACTGTTTTTT.

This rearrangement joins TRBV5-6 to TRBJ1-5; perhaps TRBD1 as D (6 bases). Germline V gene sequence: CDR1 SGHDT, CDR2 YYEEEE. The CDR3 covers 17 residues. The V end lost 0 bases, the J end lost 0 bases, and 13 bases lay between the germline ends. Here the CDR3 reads CASSLAGAGDSNQPQHF. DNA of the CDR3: TGTGCCAGCAGCTTGGCAGGGGCCGGAGATAGCAATCAGCCCCAGCATTTT.